One and the same sample provided the 13 T cell receptor beta chains below, sequenced in a study of blood T cell repertoires in COVID-19. Sequencing used immunoSEQ multiplex PCR; TCRdb keeps in-frame clones, though not all of them. The sample carries about 68,000 clones, approximately 83% recorded once. Source material: peripheral blood. The receptor source for this set is a man aged 80 or over with acute or convalescent COVID-19.

This chain connects TRBV19 to TRBJ2-6; no reliable D call. Trimming removed 7 bases at V and 3 bases at J, with 13 bases between. Germline CDR1 and CDR2: LNHDA and SQIVND (reference sequence). CDR3 length equals 15 residues. This chain's CDR3 is CASTYMPNGANVLTF. The DNA of the CDR3 is TGTGCCAGTACCTATATGCCCAATGGGGCCAACGTCCTGACTTTC.

This sequence joins TRBV20-1 and TRBJ1-2; TRBD1 might be the D (6 bases). Trimming left V 3 bases short and J 4 bases short, with 9 bases between. This CDR3 has 12 amino acids. Germline assignment: CDR1 DFQATT and CDR2 SNEGSKA (reference sequence). The DNA of the CDR3 is TGCAGTGCTAGTTTGGACAGCTATGGCTACACCTTC. It encodes CSASLDSYGYTF.

The chain recombines TRBV5-1 with TRBJ2-7, with a weak D call TRBD2 (6 bases). Trimming took off 7 bases at V and 0 bases at J, with 20 bases between the two ends. This CDR3 region has 16 residues. CDR1 and CDR2 from the germline V gene are SGHRS and YFSETQ. CDR3 region: CASRREAALSSYEQYF. The CDR3 nucleotides are TGCGCCAGCCGGAGGGAAGCGGCCTTAAGCTCCTACGAGCAGTACTTC.

This sequence joins TRBV5-6 and TRBJ1-4, with TRBD1 identical over 7 bases. The J segment lost 8 bases and the V segment lost 1 base, leaving 5 bases of the junction unmatched. The CDR3 is made up of 14 amino acids. CDR1 SGHDT and CDR2 YYEEEE come from the germline V gene. CDR3 loop: CASSLKGAGEKLFF. CDR3 sequence (DNA): TGTGCCAGCAGCTTGAAGGGGGCTGGAGAAAAACTGTTTTTT.

The CDR3 region has the DNA TGTGCCAGCAGTGAGGAAATCGGTGAAAAACTGTTTTTT. Encoded protein: CASSEEIGEKLFF. The rearrangement joins TRBV12-3 or TRBV12-4 to TRBJ1-4, with D hard to call. This CDR3 comprises 13 residues. V dropped 5 bases and J dropped 7 bases, with 11 bases sitting between them.

This chain uses TRBV3-1 (or the pseudogene TRBV3-2) with TRBJ1-5; D remains unclear. The CDR3 has 18 amino acids. The V gene's germline CDR1 is LGHDT and CDR2 YNNKEL (reference sequence). Trimming cost V 0 bases and J 3 bases, with 18 bases left between them. The CDR3 loop is CASSQDFTAVGNNQPQHF. DNA of the CDR3: TGTGCCAGCAGCCAAGATTTCACAGCAGTAGGAAACAATCAGCCCCAGCATTTT.

The rearrangement joins TRBV5-1 to TRBJ2-7; 9 bases are a match to TRBD1. This CDR3 spans 15 amino acids. Losses at the gene ends were 4 bases for V and 3 bases for J; bases not matched to a gene: 8. Germline lookup yields CDR1 SGHRS and CDR2 YFSETQ. The CDR3 DNA is TGCGCCAGCAGCCCACACGGACAGGGGAGCTACGAGCAGTACTTC. It yields the protein CASSPHGQGSYEQYF.

This chain connects TRBV19 to TRBJ2-3; 8 bases match TRBD1. Trimming removed 5 bases from V and 7 bases from J; junction bases left unmatched: 11. This CDR3 region has 15 residues. Germline CDR1 is LNHDA and CDR2 is SQIVND (reference sequence). The CDR3 coding sequence is TGTGCCAGTAGTGCCAAGACAGGGGCCCTGTATACGCAGTATTTT. Amino acids: CASSAKTGALYTQYF.

The chain has TRBV4-1 and TRBJ1-5; 9 bases align to TRBD1. Trimming removed 0 bases from V and 7 bases from J; junction bases left unmatched: 13. The CDR3 has 18 amino acids. Germline-derived CDR1 and CDR2 are MGHRA and YSYEKL. The CDR3: CASSQDGWVTGGIQPQHF. The CDR3 bases are TGCGCCAGCAGCCAAGATGGGTGGGTTACAGGGGGCATACAGCCCCAGCATTTT.

The V call is TRBV6-2 or TRBV6-3, the J call TRBJ2-5; 7 bases align to TRBD2. CDR3 length equals 13 residues. Germline assignment: CDR1 MNHEY and CDR2 SVGEGT. J lost 10 bases, V lost 5 bases, and 10 bases had no gene match. The DNA of the CDR3 is TGTGCCAGCAGTGGGTACGGCGGGAGCGACCAGTACTTC. Its translation: CASSGYGGSDQYF.

In its sample, this clone was seen once. CDR3 residues: CATQTGPITDTQYF. As DNA, the CDR3 is TGTGCCACCCAAACAGGGCCGATTACAGATACGCAGTATTTT. The J gene is TRBJ2-3, the V gene TRBV10-3; maybe TRBD1 (6 bases). The CDR3 extends over 14 amino acids. V lost 10 bases, J lost 3 bases, and 17 bases lay in between. Germline CDR1 and CDR2: ENHRY and SYGVKD.

This chain connects TRBV11-2 to TRBJ2-6; D gene uncertain. The CDR3 sequence is 15 residues long. Between the trimmed V and J ends, which lost 1 base and 1 base, there was a span of 5 bases. From germline, CDR1 is SGHAT and CDR2 FQNNGV. CDR3 coding DNA: TGTGCCAGCAGCTTAGTACAGTCTGGGGCCAACGTCCTGACTTTC. Protein product: CASSLVQSGANVLTF.

This chain joins TRBV6-5 and TRBJ2-5; 8 bases align to TRBD1. From germline, CDR1 is MNHEY and CDR2 SVGAGI. With 6 bases clipped from V and 1 base from J, the junction kept 7 bases outside the gene matches. There are 15 residues in the CDR3. The CDR3 is CASRNQGAVQETQYF. In DNA, the CDR3 is TGTGCCAGCAGGAACCAGGGGGCTGTCCAAGAGACCCAGTACTTC.